These T cell receptor beta chains were read from a single sample in a study of CD8+CD57+ T cells in acquired aplastic anemia. TCRdb re-analysed the reads in MiXCR, keeping a single row per CDR3 protein. The data contain roughly 500,000 distinct CDR3 sequences, around 32% of them singletons. Specimen: sorted CD4+, CD8+, or CD8+CD57+ T cells (not recorded which) from PBMCs. The receptors here all came from a human donor with aplastic anemia. CDR3s include the opening cysteine and the closing phenylalanine or tryptophan. A D gene is named only where the DNA matches it firmly. The size entry is marked missing in some rows and otherwise reads once, few, many or a size class.

>TRBV20-1|NA|NA|TRBJ2-3
TGCAGTGCTAGCCCCCCGACCTTATCAGGAGATACGCAGTATTTT
CSASPPTLSGDTQYF
>TRBV20-1|few|TRBD2|TRBJ2-1
TGCAGTGCGTCGCCGGGACTAACCACCTACAATGAGCAGTTCTTC
CSASPGLTTYNEQFF
>TRBV29-1|NA|NA|TRBJ1-1
TGCGGCGTTGAAGACAGTTGGGGGAGAAACACTGAAGCTTTCTTC
CGVEDSWGRNTEAFF
>TRBV9|NA|NA|TRBJ1-4
TGTGCCAGCAGCGTAGCTGAGGTGCCTAATGAAAAACTGTTTTTT
CASSVAEVPNEKLFF
>TRBV9|NA|NA|TRBJ1-1
TGTGCCAGCAGCCCCCACAGACTTTTGAACACTGAAGCTTTCTTT
CASSPHRLLNTEAFF
>TRBV29-1|few|NA|TRBJ1-6
TGCAGCGTTGCGGACAGAGATAATTCACCCCTCCACTTT
CSVADRDNSPLHF
>TRBV24-1|few|NA|TRBJ2-3
TGTGCCACGTACACAGGGAGGAGAACAGATACGCAGTATTTT
CATYTGRRTDTQYF
>TRBV4-2|NA|NA|TRBJ1-1
TGTGCCAGCAGCCAACCCTTGACAGGTTTGAACACTGAAGCTTTCTTT
CASSQPLTGLNTEAFF
>TRBV2|medium-sized|NA|TRBJ1-2
TGTGCCAGCAGTTTGGGGGTTTGGGGCTACACCTTC
CASSLGVWGYTF
>TRBV25-1|NA|NA|TRBJ2-7
TGTGCCAGCAGCCAGAGACTAACGGGTGACTACGAGCAGTACTTC
CASSQRLTGDYEQYF
>TRBV2|few|TRBD1|TRBJ1-1
TGTGCCAGCAGTGGGGCCCCCCCCGGGACAGGAGCTGAAGCTTTCTTT
CASSGAPPGTGAEAFF
>TRBV9|NA|NA|TRBJ1-3
TGTGCCAGCAGCGTAGCTGCGCGTATGGGTCCTGGAAACACCATATATTTT
CASSVAARMGPGNTIYF
>TRBV7-8|many|TRBD2|TRBJ2-7
TGTGCCAGCAGCCTAGCCGGGACTAGTCTTTACGAGCAGTACTTC
CASSLAGTSLYEQYF
>TRBV19|NA|NA|TRBJ2-3
TGTGCCAGTAGTATCGTGAGGGCCCTAAGCACAGATACGCAGTATTTT
CASSIVRALSTDTQYF
>TRBV7-6|many|NA|TRBJ2-3
TGTGCCAGCAGCTTAGCCCCCACAGATACGCAGTATTTT
CASSLAPTDTQYF
>TRBV20-1|NA|TRBD2|TRBJ2-1
TGCAGTGCTGGGGGACTAGCGGGAGTCCCTGAGCAGTTCTTC
CSAGGLAGVPEQFF
>TRBV11-2|NA|TRBD1|TRBJ2-6
TGTGCCAGCAGCTACACGACAGGGCGGCCTGGGGCCAACGTCCTGACTTTC
CASSYTTGRPGANVLTF
>TRBV5-1|few|TRBD2|TRBJ2-7
TGCGCCAGCAGCTTGGGGCCTAGCGGAGGGCTCTCCTACGAGCAGTACTTC
CASSLGPSGGLSYEQYF
>TRBV5-1|few|NA|TRBJ2-2
TGCGCCAGCAGCTTGGCCGCGGGGAACGGGGAGCTGTTTTTT
CASSLAAGNGELFF
>TRBV7-2|many|NA|TRBJ1-2
TGTGCCAGCAGCCCGAGAGCAGGGCTAGCCAACTATGGCTACACCTTC
CASSPRAGLANYGYTF
>TRBV19|few|TRBD2|TRBJ2-1
TGTGCCAGTAGCGGCTACGGGACTAGAAGTAACGAGCAGTTCTTC
CASSGYGTRSNEQFF
>TRBV10-3|few|NA|TRBJ2-7
TGTGCCAGCAGTGAGCCCTGGGAGGCAGGGGTTGCCTACGAGCAGTACTTC
CASSEPWEAGVAYEQYF
>TRBV20-1|few|TRBD1|TRBJ2-7
TGCAGTGATACACTAAAAGCTCGGGACAGAAGCCTATGTTGCTACGAGCAGTACTTC
CSDTLKARDRSLCCYEQYF
>TRBV5-1|NA|NA|TRBJ1-2
TGCGCCAGCAGCTTAGCAGGGGAGGTCTATGGCTACACCTTC
CASSLAGEVYGYTF
>TRBV11-2|NA|NA|TRBJ2-1
TGTGCCAGCAGCTCCCTACTAGCCTCCTACAATGAGCAGTTCTTC
CASSSLLASYNEQFF
>TRBV30|few|NA|TRBJ1-2
TGTGCCTGGAGTGTGGTCAGCCGGTTTACCTTC
CAWSVVSRFTF